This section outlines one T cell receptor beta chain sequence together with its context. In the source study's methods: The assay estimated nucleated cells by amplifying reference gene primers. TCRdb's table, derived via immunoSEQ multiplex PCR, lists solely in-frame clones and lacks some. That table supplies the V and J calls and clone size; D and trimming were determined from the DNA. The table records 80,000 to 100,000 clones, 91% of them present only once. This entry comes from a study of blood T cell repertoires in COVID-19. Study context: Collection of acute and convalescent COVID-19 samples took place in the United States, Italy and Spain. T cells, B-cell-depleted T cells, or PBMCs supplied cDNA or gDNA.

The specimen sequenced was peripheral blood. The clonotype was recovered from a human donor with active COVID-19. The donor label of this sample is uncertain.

The CDR3 here is CASGGRMNTEAFF. The DNA of the CDR3 is TGTGCCAGCGGCGGGCGGATGAACACTGAAGCTTTCTTT. The genes are TRBV25-1 and TRBJ1-1; no reliable D call. In germline, CDR1 is MGHDK, CDR2 SYGVNS. The CDR3 is made up of 13 amino acids. The V and J ends lost 8 bases and 0 bases respectively, with 10 bases between them.